This passage covers 23 T cell receptor beta chains from one sample sequenced in a study of beta chain features in type 1 diabetes. Study conclusions and caveats: A moderate, significant TCRB CDR3 shortening appeared in type 1 diabetes across four CD4+ subsets.

No antigen has been assigned to these receptors. Investigators reverse transcribed all isolated RNA, so they sequenced expressed TCRB transcripts. The protocol was immunoSEQ multiplex PCR, while the TCRdb copy is restricted to in-frame clones and leaves out a portion. The sample lists about 710,000 clones, around an eighth occurring once. The sequencing input was naive CD4+ T cells from blood. These receptors all come from a man between 18 and 29 years old with type 1 diabetes.

This clone appeared a few times. The rearrangement uses TRBV7-9 and TRBJ2-5; 10 bases align to TRBD1. Germline trimming cut 5 bases from V and 4 bases from J; bases unmatched to any gene: 7. This CDR3 spans 15 amino acids. Germline CDR1 is SEHNR and CDR2 is FQNEAQ (reference sequence). CDR3 protein: CASSRLRDRGETQYF. The CDR3 coding sequence is TGTGCCAGCAGCCGCCTCCGGGACAGGGGAGAGACCCAGTACTTC.

This clone was seen a few times. The chain uses TRBV5-1 and TRBJ2-2, with D unresolved. The CDR3 spans 15 residues. Looked up from germline, CDR1 is SGHRS and CDR2 is YFSETQ. Trimming removed 0 bases at V and 5 bases at J, with 11 bases between. Written as DNA, the CDR3 is TGCGCCAGCAGCTTGGAACGGGCTGAAACCGGGGAGCTGTTTTTT. This gives the protein CASSLERAETGELFF.

This chain connects TRBV9 to TRBJ2-2; D is undetermined. CDR3 length equals 15 residues. V lost 2 bases and J lost 4, with 12 bases in between. The germline V gene has CDR1 SGDLS and CDR2 YYNGEE. CDR3 sequence: CASSVHPVSTGELFF. The CDR3 DNA reads TGTGCCAGCAGCGTTCATCCGGTTAGCACCGGGGAGCTGTTTTTT.

There are a few counts of this clone. This chain links TRBV18 with TRBJ2-7; D gene ambiguous. V was trimmed by 5 bases and J by 0 bases, leaving 2 bases between them. Germline V gene sequence: CDR1 KGHSH, CDR2 LQKENI. This CDR3 has 11 amino acids. The CDR3 DNA reads as TGTGCCAGCTCAGACTCCTACGAGCAGTACTTC. Protein sequence: CASSDSYEQYF.

The genes are TRBV29-1 and TRBJ2-3, with 7 bases that match TRBD1. Germline trimming cut 7 bases from V and 4 bases from J; bases unmatched to any gene: 8. The CDR3 runs 13 residues. CDR1 is SQVTM and CDR2 is ANQGSEA in the germline V gene. For the CDR3, the DNA is TGCAGCGCACAGGGGAATGGGGCAGATACGCAGTATTTT. This gives the protein CSAQGNGADTQYF.

This clone appeared a few times. The V gene is TRBV6-5, the J gene TRBJ2-5; 8 bases agree with TRBD2. The length of the CDR3 is 16 residues. Germline lookup yields CDR1 MNHEY and CDR2 SVGAGI. V was clipped by 2 bases and J by 2 bases; unmatched bases: 7. CDR3 amino acids: CASSYGSSGAQETQYF. The CDR3 DNA follows: TGTGCCAGCAGTTACGGTAGTAGCGGGGCTCAAGAGACCCAGTACTTC.

The chain links TRBV29-1 to TRBJ2-3; 9 bases align to TRBD2. This CDR3 has 14 amino acids. J lost 1 base, V lost 8 bases, and 7 bases had no gene match. Germline values: CDR1 SQVTM, CDR2 ANQGSEA. The CDR3 DNA follows: TGCAGCCCTGTAGCGGGGGAGGGCACAGATACGCAGTATTTT. Protein: CSPVAGEGTDTQYF.

This clone was counted only a few times. The chain recombines TRBV6-6 with TRBJ1-5; TRBD1 aligns across 7 bases. Losses at the gene ends were 0 bases for V and 7 bases for J; bases not matched to a gene: 6. The V gene's germline CDR1 is MNHNY and CDR2 SVGAGI (reference sequence). This CDR3 contains 15 residues. The CDR3, as DNA: TGTGCCAGCAGTTACTCTCACAGGGGAGACCAGCCCCAGCATTTT. Protein: CASSYSHRGDQPQHF.

This clone came up a few times. CDR3: CASSPSGSLYNEQFF. The CDR3 bases are TGTGCCAGCAGCCCGAGCGGGAGTCTCTACAATGAGCAGTTCTTC. The gene calls are TRBV7-2 and TRBJ2-1; 8 bases line up with TRBD2. The germline V gene has CDR1 SGHTA and CDR2 FQGNSA. The CDR3 length is 15 residues. Trimming at V came to 5 bases and at J to 3 bases, leaving 6 bases not matched to a gene.

Only a few counts were recorded for this clone. The CDR3 DNA reads as TGTGCCACCAGCAGAGCCGGGACACCAGGGGGAAACTATGGCTACACCTTC. It yields the protein CATSRAGTPGGNYGYTF. The gene calls are TRBV15 and TRBJ1-2; 7 bases match TRBD1. CDR1 and CDR2 from the germline V gene are LNHNV and YYDKDF (reference sequence). The CDR3 contains 17 residues. The junction had 10 bases not matched to a gene; V was cut back by 1 base and J by 2 bases.

This clone was seen only a few times. The rearrangement links TRBV7-2 to TRBJ1-4; TRBD1 might be the D (6 bases). Per the germline V gene, CDR1 is SGHTA and CDR2 is FQGNSA. CDR3 length: 14 residues. V lost 5 bases, J lost 8 bases, and 15 bases lay in between. CDR3 sequence reads: CASSPEGGWEKLFF. CDR3 bases: TGTGCCAGCAGCCCAGAGGGGGGTTGGGAAAAACTGTTTTTT. Looking up the rest from reference TRBV7-2 and TRBJ1-4 gives the full variable domain: GAGVSQSPSNKVTEKGKDVELRCDPISGHTALYWYRQSLGQGLEFLIYFQGNSAPDKSGLPSDRFSAERTGGSVSTLTIQRTQQEDSAVYLCASSPEGGWEKLFFGSGTQLSVL.

The table lists this clone with a few counts. The chain employs TRBV5-4 and TRBJ2-1; 9 bases match TRBD2. J lost 10 bases, V lost 0 bases, and 5 bases had no gene match. The CDR3 is 14 amino acids. Germline V CDR1 and CDR2: SGHNT, YYREEE (reference sequence). The CDR3 bases are TGTGCCAGCAGCTTGGCCAGCGGGGGGAGGGAGCAGTTCTTC. Its translation: CASSLASGGREQFF.

This clone has more than one count but fewer than ten. This chain connects TRBV18 to TRBJ2-3; D is possibly TRBD2 (5 bases). V was pared by 4 bases and J by 0 bases, with 8 bases between. CDR3 length: 14 residues. Germline-derived CDR1 and CDR2 are KGHSH and LQKENI. The CDR3 region has the DNA TGTGCCAGCTCACAGGGAGTAAGCACAGATACGCAGTATTTT. This sequence encodes CASSQGVSTDTQYF.

The rearrangement uses TRBV30 and TRBJ2-7; 8 bases map to TRBD1. The CDR3 covers 12 residues. V trimming: 7 bases; J trimming: 2 bases; junction bases outside the gene matches: 4. Per the germline V gene, CDR1 is GTSNPN and CDR2 is SVGIG (reference sequence). This CDR3 reads CASGQAPYEQYF. The CDR3 DNA is TGTGCCTCGGGACAGGCCCCCTACGAGCAGTACTTC.

This clone was recorded a few times. This chain connects TRBV18 to TRBJ2-5, with D possibly being TRBD1 (6 bases). CDR3 size: 16 residues. Trimming left V 0 bases short and J 2 bases short, with 13 bases between. In germline, CDR1 is KGHSH, CDR2 LQKENI. Written as DNA, the CDR3 is TGTGCCAGCTCACCACCGGGTTTAGGACAGCAAGAGACCCAGTACTTC. It codes for CASSPPGLGQQETQYF.

The chain joins TRBV2 to TRBJ1-2; 10 bases are a match to TRBD1. The CDR3 runs 15 residues. V trimming: 0 bases; J trimming: 5 bases; junction bases outside the gene matches: 3. Germline CDR1 reads SNHLY; CDR2 reads FYNNEI. As DNA, the CDR3 is TGTGCCAGCAGTGAAGCAGGGACAGGGGAGTATGGCTACACCTTC. Its translation: CASSEAGTGEYGYTF. The variable domain in full, completed from reference TRBV2 and TRBJ1-2, reads EPEVTQTPSHQVTQMGQEVILRCVPISNHLYFYWYRQILGQKVEFLVSFYNNEISEKSEIFDDQFSVERPDGSNFTLKIRSTKLEDSAMYFCASSEAGTGEYGYTFGSGTRLTVV.

The chain is built from TRBV6-6 and TRBJ2-1; 12 positions match TRBD1. The CDR3 consists of 15 residues. CDR1 and CDR2 (germline): MNHNY, SVGAGI (reference sequence). J gave up 8 bases and V 7 bases, and 9 bases lay outside the gene matches. CDR3: CASTLIGTGGDEQFF. The CDR3 DNA follows: TGTGCCAGCACACTAATCGGGACAGGGGGCGATGAGCAGTTCTTC.

This clone was seen only a few times. The chain employs TRBV6-5 and TRBJ2-2; TRBD1 matches 10 bases. Germline CDR1 and CDR2: MNHEY and SVGAGI. The junction had 4 bases not matched to a gene; V was cut back by 2 bases and J by 4 bases. The CDR3 runs 16 residues. CDR3 protein: CASSYDRDRGTGELFF. CDR3 nucleotide sequence: TGTGCCAGCAGTTACGACCGGGACAGGGGCACCGGGGAGCTGTTTTTT.

This clone occurred a few times. This chain connects TRBV4-1 to TRBJ2-7; D is unclear. Germline values: CDR1 MGHRA, CDR2 YSYEKL. Trimming stripped 5 bases from V and 0 bases from J, with 11 bases between. The CDR3 totals 14 residues. The CDR3: CASSRRTDSYEQYF. In DNA, the CDR3 is TGCGCCAGCAGCAGACGGACGGACTCCTACGAGCAGTACTTC.

This clone was seen more than once but under ten times. This chain joins TRBV2 and TRBJ2-5; no clear D. This CDR3 region has 13 residues. The V and J ends lost 7 bases and 1 base respectively, with 10 bases between them. In germline, CDR1 is SNHLY, CDR2 FYNNEI. The CDR3 spells CASTVDIQETQYF. CDR3 nucleotides: TGTGCCAGCACCGTGGATATCCAAGAGACCCAGTACTTC.

This clone was detected a few times. The chain uses TRBV6-5 and TRBJ2-4, with 9 bases lining up with TRBD1. Germline V CDR1 and CDR2: MNHEY, SVGAGI. This CDR3 is 16 amino acids long. Trimming took 4 bases from V and 8 from J; bases not matched to a gene: 12. CDR3 DNA: TGTGCCAGCAGTTTAGCTACCACAGGGGGCAGGGACATTCAGTACTTC. Amino acid sequence: CASSLATTGGRDIQYF.

This clone has more than one count but fewer than ten. The CDR3 is CSVGGRTASGNTIYF. CDR3 DNA: TGCAGCGTTGGTGGTAGGACAGCTTCTGGAAACACCATATATTTT. The chain joins TRBV29-1 to TRBJ1-3; D may be TRBD1 (6 bases). This CDR3 is built from 15 residues. The V gene lost 4 bases and the J gene lost 1 base, with 14 bases spanning the gap. The V gene's germline CDR1 is SQVTM and CDR2 ANQGSEA.

J is TRBJ2-3 and V is TRBV29-1, with a weak D call TRBD1 (6 bases). V lost 5 bases and J 7 bases, leaving 10 bases between the germline ends. This CDR3 is built from 11 residues. Germline CDR1 SQVTM, CDR2 ANQGSEA. CDR3 in DNA: TGCAGCGTTACTACAGGGAATACGCAGTATTTT. It encodes CSVTTGNTQYF.